This T cell receptor beta chain comes out of a study of CD8+ T cells in alopecia areata. General study points: Scalp clonality and expanded CD8+ clones among the top 100 were significantly decreased by tofacitinib. Normal scalp showed lower clonality than lesional scalp, especially alopecia totalis/universalis.

About this clone: Its antigen is currently unknown.

This CDR3 is 13 amino acids long. Losses at the gene ends were 4 bases for V and 8 bases for J; bases not matched to a gene: 9. Per the germline V gene, CDR1 is SQVTM and CDR2 is ANQGSEA. cDNA serving as the sequencing template came from extracted, reverse transcribed RNA. The table came from immunoSEQ multiplex PCR; TCRdb's copy has only in-frame clones and leaves some out. The table has around 190,000 clones, 60% seen once; the top ten hold approximately 1%. Treatment defined: oral pan-JAK inhibitor, 5-10 mg twice daily. Researchers picked out CD4+ and CD8+ T cells from PBMCs by sorting. This clonotype originated in a human donor with alopecia areata. The chain is built from TRBV29-1 and TRBJ1-2, with 8 bases that match TRBD1. This specimen was CD4+ T cells sorted from blood, taken at week 24, from a patient treated with tofacitinib. CDR3 region: CSVALSAGGGYTF. CDR3 nucleotides: TGCAGCGTTGCTCTCTCGGCAGGGGGCGGCTACACCTTC.